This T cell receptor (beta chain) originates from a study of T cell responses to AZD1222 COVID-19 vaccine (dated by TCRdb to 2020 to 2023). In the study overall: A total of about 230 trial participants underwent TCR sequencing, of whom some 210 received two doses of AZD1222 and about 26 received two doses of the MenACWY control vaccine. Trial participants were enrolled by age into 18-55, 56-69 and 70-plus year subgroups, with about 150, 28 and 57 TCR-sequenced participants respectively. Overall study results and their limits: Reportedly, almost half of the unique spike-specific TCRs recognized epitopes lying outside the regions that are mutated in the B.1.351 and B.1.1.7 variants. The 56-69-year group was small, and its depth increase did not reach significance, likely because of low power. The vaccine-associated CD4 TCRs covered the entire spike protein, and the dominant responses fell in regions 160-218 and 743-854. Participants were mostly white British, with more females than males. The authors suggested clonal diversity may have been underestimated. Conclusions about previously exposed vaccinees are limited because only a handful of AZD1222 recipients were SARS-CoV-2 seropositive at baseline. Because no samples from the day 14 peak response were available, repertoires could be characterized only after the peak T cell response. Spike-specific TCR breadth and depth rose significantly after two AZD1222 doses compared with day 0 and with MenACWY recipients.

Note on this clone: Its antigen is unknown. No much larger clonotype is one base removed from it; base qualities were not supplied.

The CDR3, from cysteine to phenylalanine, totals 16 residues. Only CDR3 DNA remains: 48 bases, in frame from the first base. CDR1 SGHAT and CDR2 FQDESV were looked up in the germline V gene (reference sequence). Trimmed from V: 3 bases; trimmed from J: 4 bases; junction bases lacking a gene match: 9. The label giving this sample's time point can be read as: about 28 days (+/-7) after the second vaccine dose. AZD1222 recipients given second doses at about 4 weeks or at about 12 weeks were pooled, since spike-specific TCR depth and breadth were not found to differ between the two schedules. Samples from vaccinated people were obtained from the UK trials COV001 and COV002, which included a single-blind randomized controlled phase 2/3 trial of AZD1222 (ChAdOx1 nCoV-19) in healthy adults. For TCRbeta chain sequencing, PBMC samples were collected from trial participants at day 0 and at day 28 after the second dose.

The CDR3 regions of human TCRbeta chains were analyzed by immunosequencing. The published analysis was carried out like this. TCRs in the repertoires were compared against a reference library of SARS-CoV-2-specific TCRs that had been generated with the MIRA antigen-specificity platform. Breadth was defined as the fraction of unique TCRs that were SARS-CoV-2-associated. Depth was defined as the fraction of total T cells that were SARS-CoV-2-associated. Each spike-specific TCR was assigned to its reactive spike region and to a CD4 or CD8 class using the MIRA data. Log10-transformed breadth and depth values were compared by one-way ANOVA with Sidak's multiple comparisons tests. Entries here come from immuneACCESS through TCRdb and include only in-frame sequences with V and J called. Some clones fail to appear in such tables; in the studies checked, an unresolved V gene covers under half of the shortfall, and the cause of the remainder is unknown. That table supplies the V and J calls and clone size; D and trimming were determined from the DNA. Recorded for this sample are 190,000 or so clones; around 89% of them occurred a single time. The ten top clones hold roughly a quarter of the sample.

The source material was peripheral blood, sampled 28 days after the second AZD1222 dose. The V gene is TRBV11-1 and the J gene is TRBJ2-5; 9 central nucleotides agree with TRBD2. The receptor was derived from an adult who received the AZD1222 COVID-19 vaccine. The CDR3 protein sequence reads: CASSFLSGSRAETQYF. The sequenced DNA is TGTGCCAGCAGCTTCCTTAGCGGGAGTAGGGCAGAGACCCAGTACTTC.